The rows below give T cell receptor beta chains drawn from one sample of a study of blood T cells in healthy people across ages. TCRdb itself ran the 5' RACE reads through MiXCR, one entry per CDR3 protein. The sample carries about a million distinct CDR3 sequences, roughly two fifths recorded once. The sample consisted of blood. The receptors originated from a man aged 18 to 29 in good health. Both conserved end residues are part of each CDR3. A D gene is named only where the DNA matches it firmly. A clone size is listed for some rows: how often the clone was seen (once, few, many), or a class if it is expanded.

CASSQDLREKLFF	TGCGCCAGCAGCCAGGACCTGCGAGAAAAACTGTTTTTT	.	TRBV5-1	TRBJ1-4	few
CASSRAPSSYEQYF	TGCGCCAGCAGCAGGGCACCGAGCTCCTACGAGCAGTACTTC	.	TRBV5-1	TRBJ2-7	few
CASSQFGRRRYGEQYF	TGTGCCAGCAGCCAATTCGGCAGGCGAAGGTATGGCGAGCAGTACTTC	.	TRBV3-1	TRBJ2-7	.
CSASREAAYNYGYTF	TGCAGTGCTAGTCGCGAGGCAGCCTATAACTATGGCTACACCTTC	.	TRBV20-1	TRBJ1-2	few
CSARSYGEQYF	TGCAGTGCTAGGTCATACGGGGAGCAGTACTTC	.	TRBV20-1	TRBJ2-4	.
CASSLSVGGGETQYF	TGTGCCAGCAGCCTAAGTGTGGGAGGAGGGGAGACCCAGTACTTC	.	TRBV14	TRBJ2-5	.
CASRFRTGGSNEQFF	TGTGCCAGCAGATTTAGAACGGGGGGGTCCAATGAGCAGTTCTTC	TRBD2	TRBV12-3/TRBV12-4	TRBJ2-1	.
CSAKPRARARETQYF	TGCAGTGCTAAACCAAGGGCTAGGGCAAGAGAGACCCAGTACTTC	.	TRBV20-1	TRBJ2-5	few
CASSGPLAGGPTDTQYF	TGTGCCAGCAGCGGCCCCCTAGCGGGGGGGCCCACAGATACGCAGTATTTT	TRBD2	TRBV9	TRBJ2-3	.
CASSLDLGAEAFF	TGTGCCAGCAGTTTAGATTTAGGGGCCGAAGCTTTCTTT	.	TRBV12-3/TRBV12-4	TRBJ1-1	.
CASSYLRYEDTQYF	TGTGCCAGCAGTTATTTGAGGTATGAGGATACGCAGTATTTT	.	TRBV6-2/TRBV6-3	TRBJ2-3	.
CSVERSTGGNIQYF	TGCAGCGTTGAACGGTCAACGGGAGGGAACATTCAGTACTTC	TRBD2	TRBV29-1	TRBJ2-4	.
CASSRLSTSHNEQFF	TGTGCCAGCAGCCGCCTATCGACTAGCCACAATGAGCAGTTCTTC	TRBD2	TRBV4-2	TRBJ2-1	few
CAISRGPINQPQHF	TGTGCCATCAGCCGGGGCCCAATAAATCAGCCCCAGCATTTT	.	TRBV10-3	TRBJ1-5	.
CASSFADREDTEAFF	TGTGCCAGCAGTTTTGCCGACAGGGAGGACACTGAAGCTTTCTTT	TRBD1	TRBV12-3/TRBV12-4	TRBJ1-1	.
CSAARGGTEAFF	TGCAGTGCGGCCCGCGGGGGGACTGAAGCTTTCTTT	.	TRBV20-1	TRBJ1-1	.